The present T cell receptor beta chain was sequenced within a study of blood T cell repertoires in COVID-19. Study as a whole: Sites across the United States, Italy and Spain contributed samples from acute and convalescent COVID-19. Sample material is recorded as cDNA or gDNA derived from T cells, B-cell-depleted T cells, or PBMCs.

This clone has more than one count but fewer than ten. Trimming took 3 bases from V and 5 from J; bases not matched to a gene: 5. The CDR3 covers 14 residues. CDR1 is SGHTA, CDR2 FQGNSA, per germline. In the original processing: Reference gene primer amplification yielded estimated nucleated cell counts. Profiling relied on immunoSEQ multiplex PCR, and the TCRdb table lists in-frame clones only, not all of them. The V and J calls and the clone size are those of that table, but D and trimming were determined from the DNA. This sample has 86,000 or so clones; roughly 86% occur once, and the top ten carry approximately 5%.

The chain has TRBV7-2 and TRBJ1-2, with 8 bases identical to TRBD1. Specimen: peripheral blood. This receptor was obtained from a man aged 45-65 years with active or convalescent COVID-19. CDR3 sequence: CASSLSRQGYGYTF. The DNA for the CDR3 is TGTGCCAGCAGCTTGAGCCGACAGGGGTATGGCTACACCTTC.